The 12 T cell receptor beta chains below all came from one sample that was sequenced in a study of shared clonotypes between healthy human individuals. Cells designated naive CD8 were CD45RO-negative and were positively selected for CCR7, with terminally differentiated effector memory CD45RA+ cells excluded. TCRdb's table, derived via immunoSEQ multiplex PCR, lists solely in-frame clones and lacks some. The sample includes around 2.1 million clones, just over 90% of them seen just once. What was sequenced was naive CD8+ T cells from PBMCs. Receptors were obtained from a man aged 18-30 years in good health. Some clones in this sample may be carry-over from other donors' samples.

The chain couples TRBV5-1 to TRBJ2-5; D is perhaps TRBD2 (5 bases). CDR1 and CDR2 (germline): SGHRS, YFSETQ. The CDR3 sequence is 16 residues long. V lost 0 bases, J lost 5 bases, and 17 bases lay in between. The DNA for the CDR3 is TGCGCCAGCAGCTTGGCTCCCCCCGGGATGCAGGAGACCCAGTACTTC. Translation: CASSLAPPGMQETQYF.

V gene TRBV10-3 combines with J gene TRBJ1-2; D remains ambiguous. The CDR3 totals 16 residues. In germline, CDR1 is ENHRY, CDR2 SYGVKD. V was trimmed by 3 bases and J by 2 bases, leaving 16 bases between them. The CDR3 region is CAISDVDKVLNYGYTF. As DNA, the CDR3 is TGTGCCATCAGTGATGTTGACAAGGTCTTGAACTATGGCTACACCTTC.

This chain joins TRBV4-2 and TRBJ2-1; 11 nucleotides match TRBD2. V dropped 4 bases and J dropped 1; count of bases not matched to a gene: 18. Germline V gives CDR1 LGHNA, CDR2 YNFKEQ. The CDR3 covers 21 residues. The CDR3 region has the DNA TGTGCCAGCAGCCGAAGGGGCGGGGGAACTAGCGGGAGCTCGTCCTACAATGAGCAGTTCTTC. It codes for CASSRRGGGTSGSSSYNEQFF.

CDR3 DNA sequence: TGTGCCAGCAGCTCACCCTACGGAGCAATCTTCTCCTACAATGAGCAGTTCTTC. Its protein is CASSSPYGAIFSYNEQFF. The chain couples TRBV11-2 to TRBJ2-1; D is undetermined. Trimming cost V 4 bases and J 0 bases, with 19 bases left between them. Germline V CDR1 and CDR2: SGHAT, FQNNGV. The CDR3 spans 18 residues.

The V call is TRBV6-5, the J call TRBJ1-2; possibly TRBD1 for D (6 bases). The V gene's germline CDR1 is MNHEY and CDR2 SVGAGI. This CDR3 is built from 14 residues. V lost 2 bases and J 3 bases, leaving 10 bases between the germline ends. CDR3 coding DNA: TGTGCCAGCAGTTACGTACAGGGTGACTATGGCTACACCTTC. This gives the protein CASSYVQGDYGYTF.

V usage is TRBV27 and J usage is TRBJ2-5; a possible D gene is TRBD1 (6 bases). Trimming removed 0 bases at V and 2 bases at J, with 10 bases between. This CDR3 is built from 15 residues. Germline lookup yields CDR1 MNHEY and CDR2 SMNVEV (reference sequence). The CDR3 sequence: CASSLSGAGQETQYF. The CDR3 DNA is TGTGCCAGCAGTTTATCGGGGGCAGGGCAAGAGACCCAGTACTTC.

The V gene is TRBV7-2, the J gene TRBJ2-3; 11 positions agree with TRBD1. This CDR3 spans 16 amino acids. Trimming took 5 bases from V and 1 from J; bases not matched to a gene: 5. Germline V lookup: CDR1 SGHTA, CDR2 FQGNSA. The CDR3 region is CASSPRTGGRTDTQYF. Written as DNA, the CDR3 is TGTGCCAGCAGCCCCCGGACAGGGGGCCGCACAGATACGCAGTATTTT.

The sample holds one count of this clone. The V gene is TRBV5-3, the J gene TRBJ2-5; D not certain. TRBV5-3 belongs to the ORF category, with a function that is uncertain. V was shortened by 10 bases and J by 4 bases, with 23 bases between the two germline ends. The CDR3 length is 15 residues. CDR3 loop: CAPKTPFGRLETQYF. CDR3 nucleotide sequence: TGTGCCCCAAAGACCCCATTCGGGCGGCTAGAGACCCAGTACTTC.

J is TRBJ2-2 and V is TRBV7-2; D perhaps matches TRBD1 (6 bases). The CDR3 is 15 residues long. Germline CDR1 SGHTA, CDR2 FQGNSA. The germline V and J ends were trimmed by 5 bases and 6 bases, with 16 bases remaining between them. Here the CDR3 reads CASSQSPGDPGELFF. The CDR3 bases are TGTGCCAGCAGCCAGAGCCCAGGGGACCCCGGGGAGCTGTTTTTT.

The V and J genes are TRBV5-8 and TRBJ2-7; TRBD1 matches 8 bases. Germline V gene lookup returns CDR1 SGHTS and CDR2 YDEGEE. This CDR3 contains 15 residues. V gave up 0 bases and J gave up 4 bases; unmatched junction bases: 6. The DNA for the CDR3 is TGTGCCAGCAGCTTGGCCGGGCAGGGGGCTTACGAGCAGTACTTC. Translation gives CASSLAGQGAYEQYF.

The chain links TRBV7-9 to TRBJ1-5; the D gene is possibly TRBD1 (6 bases). Germline V gene data show CDR1 as SEHNR and CDR2 as FQNEAQ (reference sequence). The CDR3 is 15 amino acids. Trimming took 1 base from V and 7 from J, leaving 14 bases between them. CDR3 sequence (DNA): TGTGCCAGCAGCTTAGGGAACAGGGAGACCCAGCCCCAGCATTTT. Translated, it gives CASSLGNRETQPQHF.

This clone came up once. V and J are TRBV19 and TRBJ2-1, with D maybe TRBD2 (5 bases). V was pared by 0 bases and J by 5 bases, with 14 bases between. There are 16 residues in the CDR3. The germline gives CDR1 LNHDA, CDR2 SQIVND (reference sequence). This CDR3 reads CASSIDPGIGDNEQFF. The CDR3 bases are TGTGCCAGTAGTATAGATCCGGGGATAGGCGACAATGAGCAGTTCTTC.